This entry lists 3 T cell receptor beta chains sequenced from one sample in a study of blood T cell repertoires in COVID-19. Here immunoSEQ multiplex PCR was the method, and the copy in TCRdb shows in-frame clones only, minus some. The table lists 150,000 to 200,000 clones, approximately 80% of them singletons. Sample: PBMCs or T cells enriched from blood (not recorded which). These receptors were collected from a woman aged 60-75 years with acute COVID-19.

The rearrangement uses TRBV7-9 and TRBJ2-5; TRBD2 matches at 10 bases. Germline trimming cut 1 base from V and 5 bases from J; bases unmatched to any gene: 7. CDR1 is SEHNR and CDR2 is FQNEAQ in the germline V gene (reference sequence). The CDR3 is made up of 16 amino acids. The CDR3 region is CASSLGAGGPGETQYF. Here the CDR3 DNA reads TGTGCCAGCAGCTTAGGAGCGGGGGGGCCTGGGGAGACCCAGTACTTC.

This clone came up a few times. CDR3 protein: CASSEVLADTQYF. The DNA of the CDR3 is TGCGCCAGCAGTGAAGTCTTAGCAGATACGCAGTATTTT. The chain links TRBV10-2 to TRBJ2-3; D remains ambiguous. V lost 3 bases and J 4 bases, leaving 8 bases between the germline ends. CDR1 and CDR2 from the germline V gene are WSHSY and SAAADI. There are 13 residues in the CDR3.

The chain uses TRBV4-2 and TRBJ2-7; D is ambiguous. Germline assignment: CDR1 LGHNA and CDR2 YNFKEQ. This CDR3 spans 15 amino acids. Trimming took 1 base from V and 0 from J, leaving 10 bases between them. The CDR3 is CASSQVTQSSYEQYF. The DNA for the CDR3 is TGTGCCAGCAGCCAAGTCACTCAAAGCTCCTACGAGCAGTACTTC.